This T cell receptor beta chain was documented in a study of blood T cell repertoires in COVID-19. Study as a whole: The United States, Italy and Spain provided the acute and convalescent COVID-19 samples. T cells, B-cell-depleted T cells, or PBMCs provided the cDNA or gDNA that served as material.

Authors' methods: Estimates of nucleated cell counts were drawn from the amplification of reference gene primers. Using immunoSEQ multiplex PCR, the repertoire was profiled, and TCRdb retains in-frame clones only, with some absent. V and J calls plus clone size are reproduced from that table; the DNA served to infer D and trimming. There are 250,000 to 350,000 clones in the sample; approximately 89% occur only once, and about an eighth lies in the top ten. Material: peripheral blood. The clonotype was recovered from a woman aged 60 to 75 with acute or convalescent COVID-19.

The CDR3 spells CASSPPNSRSYNEQFF. In nucleotides, the CDR3 is TGTGCCAGCTCACCACCGAACAGCCGCTCCTACAATGAGCAGTTCTTC. The genes are TRBV18 and TRBJ2-1; D ambiguous. CDR1 is KGHSH and CDR2 is LQKENI in the germline V gene. The CDR3 totals 16 residues. Deletions cut 0 bases from V and 0 bases from J, with 9 bases between.